These 14 T cell receptor beta chains originate from one sample sequenced in a study of OX40 agonist ivuxolimab in advanced cancers. Some clones are missing from TCRdb's copy, which holds only in-frame ones; the method was immunoSEQ multiplex PCR. The sample has about 30,000 clones; around 90% are singletons. This material consisted of CD4+ or CD8+ T cells sorted from blood, taken in a trial of the OX40 agonist ivuxolimab. The receptors here all came from an adult with an advanced solid tumor such as melanoma, head and neck, liver or kidney cancer.

V and J are TRBV14 and TRBJ2-7; D unclear. The germline V and J ends were trimmed by 2 bases and 2 bases, with 16 bases remaining between them. Per germline, CDR1 SGHDN and CDR2 FVKESK. The CDR3 is 16 amino acids. CDR3 nucleotide sequence: TGTGCCAGCAGCCAAACTGGTCGGTGGATCCCCTACGAGCAGTACTTC. It translates to CASSQTGRWIPYEQYF.

The chain uses TRBV4-1 and TRBJ2-5, with 9 bases that match TRBD2. There are 16 residues in the CDR3. Germline V lookup: CDR1 MGHRA, CDR2 YSYEKL. V shed 0 bases, J shed 0 bases, and the junction held 2 bases outside the gene matches. The CDR3 sequence is CASSQDASGNQETQYF. CDR3 nucleotides: TGCGCCAGCAGCCAAGACGCTAGCGGGAACCAAGAGACCCAGTACTTC.

The chain carries TRBV27 and TRBJ2-7; the match to TRBD2 covers 12 bases. J lost 7 bases, V lost 3 bases, and 10 bases had no gene match. The CDR3 covers 16 residues. In germline, CDR1 is MNHEY, CDR2 SMNVEV (reference sequence). CDR3 loop: CASSLTSGRGSDEQYF. CDR3 DNA sequence: TGTGCCAGCAGTTTGACTAGCGGGAGAGGTAGTGATGAGCAGTACTTC.

The genes are TRBV27 and TRBJ2-4; 8 bases line up with TRBD2. Germline values: CDR1 MNHEY, CDR2 SMNVEV (reference sequence). The CDR3 runs 15 residues. After removal of 4 bases from V and 0 bases from J, the junction contained 2 bases not matched to a gene. The CDR3 nucleotides are TGTGCCAGCAGTTCGGGGGGGCTAGCCAAAAACATTCAGTACTTC. It yields the protein CASSSGGLAKNIQYF.

The chain links TRBV7-9 to TRBJ2-7, with a weak D call TRBD2 (5 bases). Germline V gene data show CDR1 as SEHNR and CDR2 as FQNEAQ (reference sequence). The CDR3 length is 14 residues. V was cut by 2 bases and J by 4 bases, with 12 bases left in between. The CDR3 DNA reads as TGTGCCAGCAGCTTATCAGGACTGGATTACGAGCAGTACTTC. Protein sequence: CASSLSGLDYEQYF.

The V call is TRBV9, the J call TRBJ2-7; D gene ambiguous. The germline CDR1 and CDR2 sequences are SGDLS and YYNGEE. Trimming left V 0 bases short and J 2 bases short, with 15 bases between. The CDR3 sequence is 16 residues long. CDR3 region: CASSVARRASPYEQYF. The CDR3 nucleotides read TGTGCCAGCAGCGTAGCTCGGCGCGCTTCTCCCTACGAGCAGTACTTC.

The count of this clone is one. CDR3 nucleotide sequence: TGTGCCAGCAGCCCCATTACTAGCGGGGTAAATGAGCAGTTCTTC. It specifies CASSPITSGVNEQFF. The rearrangement uses TRBV7-2 and TRBJ2-1; 10 bases align to TRBD2. Trimming at V came to 5 bases and at J to 7 bases, leaving 8 bases not matched to a gene. Germline CDR1 and CDR2: SGHTA and FQGNSA. CDR3 length: 15 amino acids.

The chain couples TRBV7-9 to TRBJ2-7; D might be TRBD1 (5 bases). V lost 2 bases and J 2 bases, leaving 13 bases between the germline ends. Looked up from germline, CDR1 is SEHNR and CDR2 is FQNEAQ (reference sequence). The CDR3 is made up of 15 amino acids. The CDR3 here is CASSLLGQGTYEQYF. CDR3 DNA: TGTGCCAGCAGCTTACTGGGGCAGGGCACCTACGAGCAGTACTTC.

This sequence joins TRBV7-2 and TRBJ2-7, with D perhaps matching TRBD2 (5 bases). Germline V lookup: CDR1 SGHTA, CDR2 FQGNSA. Trimming shortened V by 1 base and J by 6 bases, and 16 bases separated the two germline ends. CDR3 length: 15 residues. In DNA form, the CDR3 reads TGTGCCAGCAGCTTAGGGGGAGAGCCCTTCGCCGAGCAGTACTTC. It translates to CASSLGGEPFAEQYF.

This clone was counted a few times. The V gene is TRBV9, the J gene TRBJ2-7, with D maybe TRBD1 (5 bases). This CDR3 region has 15 residues. V lost 3 bases, J lost 0 bases, and 13 bases lay in between. CDR1 SGDLS and CDR2 YYNGEE come from the germline V gene. CDR3 loop: CASSALDSSSYEQYF. Written as DNA, the CDR3 is TGTGCCAGCAGCGCTCTAGACAGCTCCTCCTACGAGCAGTACTTC.

The sample holds a few counts of this clone. The CDR3 is CASSYPGANTEAFF. DNA for the CDR3: TGTGCCAGCAGTTATCCGGGGGCGAACACTGAAGCTTTCTTT. The chain uses TRBV6-5 and TRBJ1-1, with D possibly TRBD1 on 6 matching bases. Germline CDR1 MNHEY, CDR2 SVGAGI. The CDR3 contains 14 residues. Trimming took 3 bases from V and 1 from J, leaving 9 bases between them.

The chain combines TRBV14 with TRBJ2-2, with 11 bases matching TRBD2. V gave up 2 bases and J gave up 5 bases; unmatched junction bases: 13. The CDR3 covers 19 residues. Germline V gene lookup returns CDR1 SGHDN and CDR2 FVKESK. CDR3 region: CASSQMSLAGGPGTGELFF. CDR3 coding DNA: TGTGCCAGCAGCCAAATGAGCCTAGCGGGAGGTCCGGGGACCGGGGAGCTGTTTTTT.

In its sample, this clone was seen once. V usage is TRBV9 and J usage is TRBJ2-1; the D gene could be TRBD1 or TRBD2 (5 bases each). The CDR3 is 16 residues long. The V gene's germline CDR1 is SGDLS and CDR2 YYNGEE. V was trimmed by 4 bases and J by 4 bases, leaving 18 bases between them. CDR3 sequence reads: CASSFRPGGSYNEQFF. The CDR3 DNA sequence: TGTGCCAGCAGCTTCCGCCCTGGGGGATCATACAATGAGCAGTTCTTC.

This rearrangement joins TRBV2 to TRBJ1-2; TRBD1 agrees at 9 bases. The CDR3 covers 13 residues. CDR1 and CDR2 from the germline V gene are SNHLY and FYNNEI. Trimming took 6 bases from V and 9 from J; bases not matched to a gene: 8. CDR3 in amino acids: CASRPGQGGRYTF. DNA for the CDR3: TGTGCCAGCAGACCGGGACAGGGTGGACGCTACACCTTC. Full variable domain (rest looked up from reference TRBV2 and TRBJ1-2): EPEVTQTPSHQVTQMGQEVILRCVPISNHLYFYWYRQILGQKVEFLVSFYNNEISEKSEIFDDQFSVERPDGSNFTLKIRSTKLEDSAMYFCASRPGQGGRYTFGSGTRLTVV.